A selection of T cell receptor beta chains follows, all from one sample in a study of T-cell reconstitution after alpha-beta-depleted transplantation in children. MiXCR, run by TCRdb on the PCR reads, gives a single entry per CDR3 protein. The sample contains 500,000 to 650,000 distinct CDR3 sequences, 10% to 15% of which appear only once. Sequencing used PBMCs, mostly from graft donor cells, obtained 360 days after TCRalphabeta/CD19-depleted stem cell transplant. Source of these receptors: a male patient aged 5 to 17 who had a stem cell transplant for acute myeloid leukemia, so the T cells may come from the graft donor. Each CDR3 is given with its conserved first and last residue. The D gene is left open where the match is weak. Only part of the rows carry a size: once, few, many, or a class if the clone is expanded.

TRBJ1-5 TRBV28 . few CASSLPSPGVNQPQHF TGTGCCAGCAGTTTACCCTCTCCCGGGGTAAATCAGCCCCAGCATTTT
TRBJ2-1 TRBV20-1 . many CSAGSQATYNEQFF TGCAGTGCCGGCTCGCAGGCCACCTACAATGAGCAGTTCTTC
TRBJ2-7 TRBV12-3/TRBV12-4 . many CASSLLFSGPSSYEQYF TGTGCCAGCAGTTTACTGTTCAGCGGCCCTAGCTCCTACGAGCAGTACTTC
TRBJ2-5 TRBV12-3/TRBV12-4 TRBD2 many CASSPGLVQETQYF TGTGCCAGCAGTCCAGGACTAGTCCAAGAGACCCAGTACTTC
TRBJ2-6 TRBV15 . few CATSRDMSARANVLTF TGTGCCACCAGCAGAGATATGTCAGCTCGGGCCAACGTCCTGACTTTC
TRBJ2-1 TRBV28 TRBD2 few CASSFPLGLAGGVAYNEQFF TGTGCCAGCAGTTTCCCCTTGGGACTAGCGGGAGGCGTTGCCTACAATGAGCAGTTCTTC
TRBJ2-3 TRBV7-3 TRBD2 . CASSSRTSGLHTDTQYF TGTGCCAGCAGCTCCCGGACTAGCGGTCTGCACACAGATACGCAGTATTTT
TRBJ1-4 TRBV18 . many CASSPPNEKLFF TGTGCCAGCTCACCACCTAATGAAAAACTGTTTTTT
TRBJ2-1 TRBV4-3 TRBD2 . CASSQFTSAYLNNEQFF TGCGCCAGCAGCCAATTTACTAGCGCTTACCTAAACAATGAGCAGTTCTTC
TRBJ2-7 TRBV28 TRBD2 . CASSGTSGGSYEQYF TGTGCCAGCAGTGGGACTAGCGGCGGATCCTACGAGCAGTACTTC
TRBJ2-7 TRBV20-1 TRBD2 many CSASGVISGRDGNEQYF TGCAGTGCTAGTGGGGTAATTAGCGGGAGGGACGGGAACGAGCAGTACTTC
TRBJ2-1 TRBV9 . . CASSPLVGVEYNEQFF TGTGCCAGCAGCCCGTTAGTAGGGGTGGAATACAATGAGCAGTTCTTC
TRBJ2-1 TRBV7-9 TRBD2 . CASINTGLEPNEQFF TGTGCCAGCATCAATACGGGACTAGAGCCCAATGAGCAGTTCTTC
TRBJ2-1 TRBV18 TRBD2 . CASSPLAGDNNEQFF TGTGCCAGCTCACCCCTAGCGGGAGATAACAATGAGCAGTTCTTC
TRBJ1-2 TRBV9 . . CASSVARPGGNYGYTF TGTGCCAGCAGCGTAGCCCGACCGGGCGGCAACTATGGCTACACCTTC
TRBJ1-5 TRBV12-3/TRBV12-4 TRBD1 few CASSPPGQGLVQPQHF TGTGCCAGCAGTCCCCCGGGACAGGGGTTGGTTCAGCCCCAGCATTTT
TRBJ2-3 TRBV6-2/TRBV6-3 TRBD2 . CASSKIAGATDTQYF TGTGCCAGCAGTAAAATAGCGGGAGCCACAGATACGCAGTATTTT
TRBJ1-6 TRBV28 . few CASSGGPLHF TGTGCCAGCAGTGGTGGACCCCTCCACTTT
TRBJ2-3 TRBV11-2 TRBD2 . CASSFFIAGGPDTQYF TGTGCCAGCAGCTTTTTTATAGCGGGAGGCCCAGATACGCAGTATTTT
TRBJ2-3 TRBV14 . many CASSPTKGLAATQYF TGTGCCAGCAGTCCTACAAAGGGGCTAGCAGCTACGCAGTATTTT
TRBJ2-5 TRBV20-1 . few CSARRGPQETQYF TGCAGTGCTAGGAGAGGGCCCCAAGAGACCCAGTACTTC
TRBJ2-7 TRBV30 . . CAWNERAAYEQYF TGTGCCTGGAACGAGCGGGCTGCCTACGAGCAGTACTTC
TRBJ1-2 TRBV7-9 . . CASSLQGILLYGYTF TGTGCCAGCAGCCTTCAGGGTATCCTCCTCTATGGCTACACCTTC
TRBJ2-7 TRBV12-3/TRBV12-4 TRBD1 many CASTPGTGSYEQYF TGTGCCAGCACCCCCGGGACAGGGAGTTACGAGCAGTACTTC
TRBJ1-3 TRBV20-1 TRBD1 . CSAATGGSGNTIYF TGCAGTGCCGCGACAGGGGGCTCTGGAAACACCATATATTTT
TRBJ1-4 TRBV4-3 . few CASSQGQGDGEKLFF TGCGCCAGCAGCCAGGGTCAGGGCGACGGTGAAAAACTGTTTTTT
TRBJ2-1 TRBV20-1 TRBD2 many CSARGSSGRNNEQFF TGCAGTGCTAGAGGGAGTAGCGGGAGGAACAATGAGCAGTTCTTC
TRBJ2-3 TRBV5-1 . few CASSWDRGRDTQYF TGCGCCAGCAGCTGGGACCGCGGCAGAGATACGCAGTATTTT
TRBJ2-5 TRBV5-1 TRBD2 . CASSPLAGVLRGETQYF TGCGCCAGCAGCCCCTTAGCGGGAGTGCTGCGTGGGGAGACCCAGTACTTC
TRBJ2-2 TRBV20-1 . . CSARTPFITSTGELFF TGCAGTGCTAGAACGCCGTTTATTACTAGCACCGGGGAGCTGTTTTTT
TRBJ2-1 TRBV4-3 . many CASSQAPGGGNEQFF TGCGCCAGCAGCCAAGCGCCAGGTGGGGGCAATGAGCAGTTCTTC
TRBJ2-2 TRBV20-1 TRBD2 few CSAPPVVAGERGTGELFF TGCAGTGCTCCTCCAGTGGTAGCGGGAGAACGGGGCACCGGGGAGCTGTTTTTT
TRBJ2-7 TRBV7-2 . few CASSLGLAGQQYF TGTGCCAGCAGCTTAGGGTTGGCAGGCCAGCAGTACTTC
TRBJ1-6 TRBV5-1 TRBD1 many CASSLTGGYSPLHF TGCGCCAGCAGCTTGACAGGGGGTTATTCACCCCTCCACTTT
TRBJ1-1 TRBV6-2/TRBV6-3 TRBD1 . CATLTRTGNTEAFF TGTGCCACCCTCACCAGGACAGGGAACACTGAAGCTTTCTTT
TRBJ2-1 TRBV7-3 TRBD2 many CASSFELASYNEQFF TGTGCCAGCAGCTTCGAACTAGCGTCCTACAATGAGCAGTTCTTC
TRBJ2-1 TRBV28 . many CASSPKGGVGDNEQFF TGTGCCAGCAGCCCAAAGGGGGGAGTTGGGGACAATGAGCAGTTCTTC
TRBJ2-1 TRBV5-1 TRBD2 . CASSLEWREGLDEQFF TGCGCCAGCAGCTTGGAATGGCGGGAGGGCCTGGATGAGCAGTTCTTC
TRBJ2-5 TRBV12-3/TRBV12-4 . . CASSGTGLETQYF TGTGCCAGCAGTGGCACAGGGTTGGAGACCCAGTACTTC
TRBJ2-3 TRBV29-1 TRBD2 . CSVAPGLTDTQYF TGCAGCGTTGCACCGGGACTAACAGATACGCAGTATTTT
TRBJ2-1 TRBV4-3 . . CASSQAVLGGGPGEQFF TGCGCCAGCAGCCAAGCGGTTTTGGGGGGTGGACCGGGTGAGCAGTTCTTC
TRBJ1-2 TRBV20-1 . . CSARDIRGLVYGYTF TGCAGTGCTAGAGATATAAGGGGGTTGGTCTATGGCTACACCTTC
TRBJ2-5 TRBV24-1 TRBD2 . CATSDLPGGSYETQYF TGTGCCACCAGTGATTTGCCCGGGGGGTCATATGAGACCCAGTACTTC
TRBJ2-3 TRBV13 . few CASPRWEIADTQYF TGTGCCAGCCCCAGGTGGGAGATTGCAGATACGCAGTATTTT
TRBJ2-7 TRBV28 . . CASSLRGSTYEQYF TGTGCCAGCAGTTTAAGGGGCTCTACCTACGAGCAGTACTTC
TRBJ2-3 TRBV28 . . CASTLGPTDTQYF TGTGCCAGCACTTTGGGCCCCACAGATACGCAGTATTTT
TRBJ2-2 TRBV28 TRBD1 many CASSSPGTGVRRELFF TGTGCCAGCAGTTCGCCCGGGACAGGGGTCAGGAGGGAGCTGTTTTTT
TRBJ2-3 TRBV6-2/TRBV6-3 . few CATTPGLSTDTQYF TGTGCCACCACACCGGGACTCAGCACAGATACGCAGTATTTT
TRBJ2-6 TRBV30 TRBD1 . CAWGSGGWANVLTF TGTGCCTGGGGATCAGGGGGCTGGGCCAACGTCCTGACTTTC
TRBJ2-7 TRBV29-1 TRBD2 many CSVESSGIGNEQYF TGCAGCGTTGAAAGTAGCGGGATCGGAAACGAGCAGTACTTC
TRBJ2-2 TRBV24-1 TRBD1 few CATSTPGQGGTGELFF TGTGCCACCAGTACGCCGGGACAGGGGGGCACCGGGGAGCTGTTTTTT
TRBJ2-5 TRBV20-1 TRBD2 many CSTPGLAPETQYF TGCAGTACACCGGGACTAGCGCCAGAGACCCAGTACTTC
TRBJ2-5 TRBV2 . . CASNGGPETQYF TGTGCCAGCAACGGGGGTCCGGAGACCCAGTACTTC
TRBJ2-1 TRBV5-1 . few CASSLQPVEEQFF TGCGCCAGCAGCCTACAACCAGTAGAGGAGCAGTTCTTC